The 25 T cell receptor beta chains listed next were all sequenced from one sample in a study of blood T cell repertoires in COVID-19. Profiled with immunoSEQ multiplex PCR; TCRdb holds only in-frame clones, not every one. The sample consists of 100,000 to 150,000 clones, 85% to 90% of them appearing once. Sequenced: peripheral blood. All receptors come from a middle-aged man with active COVID-19.

CDR3 DNA: TGTGCCAGCAGCACCCTAGAGCGGGGAAGGTACTTC. The encoded protein is CASSTLERGRYF. V usage is TRBV11-2 and J usage is TRBJ2-4; 7 bases map to TRBD2. This CDR3 is built from 12 residues. V shed 5 bases and J 15 bases; nucleotides not matched to a gene: 10. CDR1 is SGHAT, CDR2 FQNNGV, per germline.

The chain recombines TRBV5-4 with TRBJ2-1, with a weak D call TRBD1 (8 bases). The CDR3 covers 15 residues. V was shortened by 6 bases and J by 1 base, with 14 bases between the two germline ends. From germline, CDR1 is SGHNT and CDR2 YYREEE (reference sequence). CDR3: CASNRGGASYNEQFF. The CDR3 coding sequence is TGTGCCAGCAACAGGGGGGGGGCTTCCTACAATGAGCAGTTCTTC.

The CDR3 sequence is CASSTYRGPHTGELFF. The CDR3 bases are TGTGCCAGCAGCACGTACAGGGGGCCGCACACCGGGGAGCTGTTTTTT. The genes are TRBV7-9 and TRBJ2-2; 9 nucleotides agree with TRBD1. With 5 bases clipped from V and 3 bases from J, the junction kept 7 bases outside the gene matches. The CDR3 contains 16 residues. The germline V gene encodes CDR1 SEHNR and CDR2 FQNEAQ (reference sequence).

The genes are TRBV5-5 and TRBJ2-5; no definite D call. The CDR3 runs 15 residues. Germline values: CDR1 SGHKS, CDR2 YYEKEE (reference sequence). The germline V and J ends were trimmed by 3 bases and 9 bases, with 21 bases remaining between them. The CDR3 is CASSSPLAAPRAQYF. The CDR3 coding sequence is TGTGCCAGCAGCTCACCCCTTGCCGCCCCAAGAGCCCAGTACTTC. Combining the CDR3 with reference TRBV5-5 and TRBJ2-5 gives the whole variable domain DAGVTQSPTHLIKTRGQQVTLRCSPISGHKSVSWYQQVLGQGPQFIFQYYEKEERGRGNFPDRFSARQFPNYSSELNVNALLLGDSALYLCASSSPLAAPRAQYFGPGTRLLVL.

The gene calls are TRBV7-9 and TRBJ1-4, with 9 bases identical to TRBD1. The V gene's germline CDR1 is SEHNR and CDR2 FQNEAQ (reference sequence). Trimming removed 1 base from V and 4 bases from J; junction bases left unmatched: 10. The CDR3 sequence is 18 residues long. Here the CDR3 reads CASSLGPGTGLGNEKLFF. DNA for the CDR3: TGTGCCAGCAGCTTAGGCCCCGGGACAGGGCTTGGTAATGAAAAACTGTTTTTT. Using reference TRBV7-9 and TRBJ1-4 for the parts outside the CDR3, the full variable domain is DTGVSQNPRHKITKRGQNVTFRCDPISEHNRLYWYRQTLGQGPEFLTYFQNEAQLEKSRLLSDRFSAERPKGSFSTLEIQRTEQGDSAMYLCASSLGPGTGLGNEKLFFGSGTQLSVL.

The V and J genes are TRBV7-9 and TRBJ2-7, with TRBD2 identical over 10 bases. The J segment lost 4 bases and the V segment lost 5 bases, leaving 5 bases of the junction unmatched. CDR3 length equals 14 residues. CDR1 is SEHNR, CDR2 FQNEAQ, per germline (reference sequence). CDR3 loop: CASSPGTSEYEQYF. The CDR3 nucleotides read TGTGCCAGCAGCCCCGGGACTAGCGAGTACGAGCAGTACTTC. The full variable domain, in which reference TRBV7-9 and TRBJ2-7 provide the parts outside the CDR3, is DTGVSQNPRHKITKRGQNVTFRCDPISEHNRLYWYRQTLGQGPEFLTYFQNEAQLEKSRLLSDRFSAERPKGSFSTLEIQRTEQGDSAMYLCASSPGTSEYEQYFGPGTRLTVT.

The rearrangement joins TRBV7-8 to TRBJ1-6, with a tentative D call TRBD1 (5 bases). The germline CDR1 and CDR2 sequences are SGHVS and FQNEAQ. The CDR3 is made up of 15 amino acids. Trimming left V 2 bases short and J 7 bases short, with 12 bases between. CDR3 residues: CASSLTWQGNSPLHF. For the CDR3, the DNA is TGTGCCAGCAGCTTAACTTGGCAGGGCAATTCACCCCTCCACTTT. The full variable domain, completed using reference TRBV7-8 and TRBJ1-6, is GAGVSQSPRYKVAKRGQDVALRCDPISGHVSLFWYQQALGQGPEFLTYFQNEAQLDKSGLPSDRFFAERPEGSVSTLKIQRTQQEDSAVYLCASSLTWQGNSPLHFGNGTRLTVT.

This sequence joins TRBV19 and TRBJ2-5, with TRBD1 as a possible D gene (6 bases). The CDR3 consists of 16 residues. The germline V gene has CDR1 LNHDA and CDR2 SQIVND (reference sequence). Trimming stripped 5 bases from V and 4 bases from J, with 20 bases between. The DNA of the CDR3 is TGTGCCAGTAGTTCCCAAGGTCAGGGGTGGGGAGAGACCCAGTACTTC. Translated: CASSSQGQGWGETQYF.

This clone was observed a handful of times. The rearrangement links TRBV4-2 to TRBJ2-1, with D possibly being TRBD1 (6 bases). The V gene lost 3 bases and the J gene lost 1 base, with 13 bases spanning the gap. The CDR3 has 16 residues. Germline assignment: CDR1 LGHNA and CDR2 YNFKEQ. Here the CDR3 reads CASSHGGTSSYNEQFF. Written as DNA, the CDR3 is TGTGCCAGCAGCCACGGTGGGACATCTTCCTACAATGAGCAGTTCTTC.

The chain carries TRBV7-2 and TRBJ2-5, with 9 nucleotides matching TRBD2. The J segment lost 5 bases and the V segment lost 0 bases, leaving 7 bases of the junction unmatched. In germline, CDR1 is SGHTA, CDR2 FQGNSA. The CDR3 is 16 amino acids. The CDR3 DNA reads TGTGCCAGCAGCTTAGCTAGCGGGGGCCCCCGGGAGACCCAGTACTTC. Encoded protein: CASSLASGGPRETQYF.

The chain joins TRBV5-5 to TRBJ1-1, with 7 bases identical to TRBD1. Germline V CDR1 and CDR2: SGHKS, YYEKEE (reference sequence). After removal of 3 bases from V and 11 bases from J, the junction contained 10 bases not matched to a gene. The CDR3 consists of 13 residues. The CDR3: CASSWERDSSAFF. Here the CDR3 DNA reads TGTGCCAGCAGCTGGGAAAGGGACAGTTCGGCTTTCTTT.

This clone was detected only once. The J gene is TRBJ2-3, the V gene TRBV5-4, with D hard to call. The germline CDR1 and CDR2 sequences are SGHNT and YYREEE (reference sequence). Trimming took 4 bases from V and 6 from J, leaving 6 bases between them. The CDR3 length is 11 residues. The CDR3 DNA is TGTGCCAGCAGCGACGGGGATACGCAGTATTTT. It specifies CASSDGDTQYF.

The rearrangement links TRBV6-6 to TRBJ2-7; 8 nucleotides agree with TRBD2. The germline gives CDR1 MNHNY, CDR2 SVGAGI (reference sequence). Losses at the gene ends were 6 bases for V and 5 bases for J; bases not matched to a gene: 12. The CDR3 runs to 15 residues. CDR3 protein: CASSHTGGAVHEQYF. CDR3 DNA: TGTGCCAGCAGCCATACCGGGGGGGCCGTCCACGAGCAGTACTTC.

This clone was found once. The rearrangement links TRBV4-1 to TRBJ2-1; 11 nucleotides agree with TRBD2. The CDR3 has 14 residues. CDR1 and CDR2 from the germline V gene are MGHRA and YSYEKL. V was clipped by 0 bases and J by 9 bases; unmatched bases: 1. The CDR3 is CASSQELAGVEQFF. In DNA form, the CDR3 reads TGCGCCAGCAGCCAAGAACTAGCGGGAGTTGAGCAGTTCTTC.

The V and J genes are TRBV6-2 or TRBV6-3 and TRBJ2-1; D remains unclear. Germline-derived CDR1 and CDR2 are MNHEY and SVGEGT. The CDR3 extends over 15 amino acids. The germline V and J ends were trimmed by 7 bases and 3 bases, with 16 bases remaining between them. The DNA of the CDR3 is TGTGCCAGCACCCCCGACCACAGTGTCTACAATGAGCAGTTCTTC. Translating gives CASTPDHSVYNEQFF.

This clone was observed a few times. The chain is built from TRBV4-3 and TRBJ2-7; TRBD1 matches 7 bases. J was trimmed by 6 bases and V by 3 bases; bases with no gene match: 8. Per the germline V gene, CDR1 is LGHNA and CDR2 is YSLEER. This CDR3 spans 14 amino acids. The CDR3 bases are TGCGCCAGCAGCCAGACGACAGGGTCGGGCGAGCAGTACTTC. Translation: CASSQTTGSGEQYF.

About this clone itself: In the same sample, other DNA sequences code for this CDR3. The CDR3 nucleotides are TGTGCCAGCTCACCGGGGACAGTTGAGCAGTACTTC. Translating gives CASSPGTVEQYF. The rearrangement joins TRBV18 to TRBJ2-7; 7 bases are a match to TRBD1. CDR3 size: 12 residues. In germline, CDR1 is KGHSH, CDR2 LQKENI. V was clipped by 3 bases and J by 7 bases; unmatched bases: 3.

This chain connects TRBV10-3 to TRBJ1-3, with D hard to call. V gave up 9 bases and J gave up 0 bases, with 6 bases separating them. Germline loops: CDR1 ENHRY, CDR2 SYGVKD. The CDR3 covers 12 residues. CDR3 sequence reads: CAIESSGNTIYF. The CDR3 nucleotides are TGTGCCATTGAGAGCTCTGGAAACACCATATATTTT.

The chain links TRBV5-6 to TRBJ1-4; D is perhaps TRBD1 (5 bases). Trimming took 6 bases from V and 3 from J, leaving 18 bases between them. The CDR3 is made up of 16 amino acids. The V gene's germline CDR1 is SGHDT and CDR2 YYEEEE. The CDR3 here is CASTPGGGTANEKLFF. The CDR3, as DNA: TGTGCCAGCACCCCGGGGGGTGGGACCGCTAATGAAAAACTGTTTTTT.

This rearrangement joins TRBV9 to TRBJ1-3; 8 bases match TRBD1. The germline CDR1 and CDR2 sequences are SGDLS and YYNGEE. Trimming at V came to 9 bases and at J to 0 bases, leaving 5 bases not matched to a gene. The CDR3 consists of 14 residues. The CDR3 protein is CATGQGHSGNTIYF. The CDR3, as DNA: TGTGCCACCGGACAGGGCCACTCTGGAAACACCATATATTTT.

The rearrangement links TRBV5-6 to TRBJ2-2, with TRBD1 matching over 8 bases. The length of the CDR3 is 16 residues. V was pared by 0 bases and J by 6 bases, with 7 bases of the junction left unmatched. The germline V gene encodes CDR1 SGHDT and CDR2 YYEEEE. CDR3 coding DNA: TGTGCCAGCAGCTTGGAGGGTCGACAGGGGCCCGGGGAGCTGTTTTTT. This encodes CASSLEGRQGPGELFF.

V and J are TRBV5-4 and TRBJ2-5; 11 bases agree with TRBD2. Germline V gene lookup returns CDR1 SGHNT and CDR2 YYREEE (reference sequence). This CDR3 comprises 15 residues. The junction had 6 bases not matched to a gene; V was cut back by 4 bases and J by 4 bases. CDR3 region: CASSPRLAGGETQYF. Here the CDR3 DNA reads TGTGCCAGCAGCCCCCGTCTAGCGGGGGGAGAGACCCAGTACTTC.

V is TRBV6-2 or TRBV6-3 and J is TRBJ2-1, with TRBD2 matching over 9 bases. The CDR3 is 17 residues long. From germline, CDR1 is MNHEY and CDR2 SVGEGT. J gave up 3 bases and V 2 bases, and 8 bases lay outside the gene matches. CDR3 sequence reads: CASSYEVAGADYNEQFF. In DNA form, the CDR3 reads TGTGCCAGCAGTTACGAGGTAGCGGGGGCCGACTACAATGAGCAGTTCTTC.

Only a few counts were recorded for this clone. V is TRBV4-3 and J is TRBJ1-6; D may be TRBD1 (5 bases). Germline CDR1 LGHNA, CDR2 YSLEER. The CDR3 extends over 17 amino acids. Trimming pared 0 bases from V and 9 bases from J, leaving 18 bases between. The CDR3 protein is CASSQETGGTLLSPLHF. Written as DNA, the CDR3 is TGCGCCAGCAGCCAAGAGACCGGGGGGACCCTTCTTTCACCCCTCCACTTT.

The chain combines TRBV11-1 with TRBJ2-7, with a tentative D call TRBD1 (5 bases). The V gene's germline CDR1 is SGHAT and CDR2 FQDESV (reference sequence). The CDR3 covers 15 residues. V was cut by 1 base and J by 4 bases, with 14 bases left in between. The CDR3 bases are TGTGCCAGCAGCTTAGGATTGGACAAGATATACGAGCAGTACTTC. This codes for CASSLGLDKIYEQYF.